The next 13 T cell receptor beta chains were all read from a single sample in a study of blood T cell repertoires in COVID-19. Only in-frame clones appear in the TCRdb table, and some are missing; sequencing was by immunoSEQ multiplex PCR. The sample carries 200,000 to 300,000 clones, around 86% recorded once. Sample: PBMCs or T cells enriched from blood (not recorded which). The receptors here all came from a woman aged 50 to 60 who had recovered from COVID-19.

This clone was counted a few times. The gene calls are TRBV19 and TRBJ1-1, with 7 bases identical to TRBD1. The length of the CDR3 is 13 residues. J gave up 8 bases and V 5 bases, and 8 bases lay outside the gene matches. Germline CDR1 reads LNHDA; CDR2 reads SQIVND (reference sequence). The chain's CDR3 is CASSPTGVAEAFF. The CDR3 DNA sequence: TGTGCCAGTAGTCCCACAGGGGTCGCGGAAGCTTTCTTT.

This clone appeared a single time. The V call is TRBV6-5, the J call TRBJ1-1; D gene uncertain. Germline CDR1 MNHEY, CDR2 SVGAGI. The germline V and J ends were trimmed by 0 bases and 0 bases, with 8 bases remaining between them. CDR3 length: 15 residues. CDR3 coding DNA: TGTGCCAGCAGTTACTCACGTCGGTTGAACACTGAAGCTTTCTTT. Amino acid sequence: CASSYSRRLNTEAFF.

The chain carries TRBV25-1 and TRBJ2-1, with 8 bases lining up with TRBD2. Germline V lookup: CDR1 MGHDK, CDR2 SYGVNS. This CDR3 is 15 amino acids long. Trimming took 5 bases from V and 7 from J; bases not matched to a gene: 10. The CDR3: CASSPWREEGNEQFF. The CDR3 bases are TGTGCCAGCAGTCCCTGGCGGGAGGAGGGGAATGAGCAGTTCTTC. The whole variable domain, filled in from reference TRBV25-1 and TRBJ2-1, reads EADIYQTPRYLVIGTGKKITLECSQTMGHDKMYWYQQDPGMELHLIHYSYGVNSTEKGDLSSESTVSRIRTEHFPLTLESARPSHTSQYLCASSPWREEGNEQFFGPGTRLTVL.

The V and J genes are TRBV25-1 and TRBJ2-7, with TRBD1 identical over 8 bases. The CDR3 runs 13 residues. Germline V lookup: CDR1 MGHDK, CDR2 SYGVNS. The trim removed 5 bases at V and 7 bases at J, leaving 7 bases unmatched. The CDR3 nucleotides are TGTGCCAGCAGTAAGGACAGGGCGGGGGAGCAGTACTTC. Encoded protein: CASSKDRAGEQYF.

The rearrangement joins TRBV24-1 to TRBJ2-7; D remains unclear. Trimming left V 5 bases short and J 5 bases short, with 6 bases between. The germline V gene encodes CDR1 KGHDR and CDR2 SFDVKD. CDR3 size: 11 residues. CDR3 sequence: CATSAVNEQYF. CDR3 sequence (DNA): TGTGCCACCAGTGCGGTAAACGAGCAGTACTTC.

The chain combines TRBV4-1 with TRBJ1-3; D is undetermined. Germline V gene lookup returns CDR1 MGHRA and CDR2 YSYEKL. The CDR3 loop spans 16 amino acids. V gave up 5 bases and J gave up 0 bases, with 14 bases separating them. The CDR3 sequence: CASSGGLGSSGNTIYF. CDR3 nucleotides: TGCGCCAGCAGCGGAGGATTGGGGAGCTCTGGAAACACCATATATTTT.

V and J are TRBV11-3 and TRBJ2-7; 7 nucleotides line up with TRBD1. From germline, CDR1 is SGHNT and CDR2 YENEEA. Unmatched junction bases numbered 10, after V lost 2 bases and J lost 6 bases. The CDR3 spans 15 residues. CDR3 DNA: TGTGCCAGCAGCTTACAGGCGACAGGGACCGGCGAGCAGTACTTC. Amino acid sequence: CASSLQATGTGEQYF.

The rearrangement links TRBV6-5 to TRBJ2-7, with D maybe TRBD1 (5 bases). CDR3 length equals 15 residues. The V gene's germline CDR1 is MNHEY and CDR2 SVGAGI. V lost 4 bases, J lost 1 base, and 14 bases lay in between. CDR3 residues: CASSLQVAGSYEQYF. DNA for the CDR3: TGTGCCAGCAGTTTACAGGTAGCCGGGTCCTACGAGCAGTACTTC.

The genes are TRBV18 and TRBJ2-6, with no clear D. The germline V gene has CDR1 KGHSH and CDR2 LQKENI. The CDR3 has 16 residues. V was clipped by 6 bases and J by 0 bases, with 12 bases between them. The CDR3 here is CASSPQVSSGANVLTF. The DNA for the CDR3 is TGTGCCAGCTCGCCCCAGGTGAGCTCTGGGGCCAACGTCCTGACTTTC.

The genes are TRBV3-1 (or the pseudogene TRBV3-2) and TRBJ2-1; 9 bases are shared with TRBD1. This CDR3 has 19 amino acids. V lost 3 bases, J lost 6 bases, and 18 bases stayed unmatched. Germline loops: CDR1 LGHDT, CDR2 YNNKEL (reference sequence). As DNA, the CDR3 is TGTGCCAGCAGCCAGGGCCAGATCGTCGGGACAGGGACCCTCAATGAGCAGTTCTTC. Translating it yields CASSQGQIVGTGTLNEQFF.

In this sample, this clone turned up once. J is TRBJ2-1 and V is TRBV9; 9 bases line up with TRBD1. The CDR3 sequence is 13 residues long. Trimming took 4 bases from V and 6 from J; bases not matched to a gene: 2. The V gene's germline CDR1 is SGDLS and CDR2 YYNGEE. Here the CDR3 DNA reads TGTGCCAGCAGCCCGGACAGGGGCAATGAGCAGTTCTTC. This codes for CASSPDRGNEQFF. Looking up the rest from reference TRBV9 and TRBJ2-1 gives the full variable domain: DSGVTQTPKHLITATGQRVTLRCSPRSGDLSVYWYQQSLDQGLQFLIQYYNGEERAKGNILERFSAQQFPDLHSELNLSSLELGDSALYFCASSPDRGNEQFFGPGTRLTVL.

This clone was counted between two and nine times. Other nucleotide sequences in the sample specify the same CDR3. V gene TRBV5-4 combines with J gene TRBJ2-7; D call uncertain. This CDR3 is 14 amino acids long. The germline CDR1 and CDR2 sequences are SGHNT and YYREEE (reference sequence). V was pared by 0 bases and J by 2 bases, with 9 bases between. This chain's CDR3 is CASSLARVPYEQYF. The CDR3 coding sequence is TGTGCCAGCAGCTTGGCACGGGTCCCCTACGAGCAGTACTTC.

Details on this clone: Other DNA sequences from this sample encode an identical CDR3 as well. This chain uses TRBV9 with TRBJ2-3; D is ambiguous. Germline CDR1 reads SGDLS; CDR2 reads YYNGEE. This CDR3 comprises 14 residues. V shed 3 bases and J shed 2 bases, with 10 bases lying between them. The CDR3 spells CASSAYSHTDTQYF. As DNA, the CDR3 is TGTGCCAGCAGCGCATATAGTCACACAGATACGCAGTATTTT.